These 30 T cell receptor beta chains were all obtained from the same sample, sequenced in a study of Ad26.COV2.S vaccination and SARS-CoV-2 variants. Method: immunoSEQ multiplex PCR; TCRdb's copy keeps in-frame clones and lacks some. The sample yields 350,000 to 500,000 clones, about 90% seen once. Treatment defined: over 15 received Ad26.COV2.S at low or high dose, single or two shots; roughly five received placebo; per-sample allocation not given. The study sampled participants on day 63 after the first vaccine or placebo injection. The sample was peripheral blood, taken in a trial of Ad26.COV2.S vaccine versus placebo. The receptors come from a person aged 18-60 years who received the Ad26.COV2.S COVID-19 vaccine or a placebo.

The rearrangement joins TRBV30 to TRBJ1-4; the D gene is possibly TRBD1 (6 bases). CDR3 size: 12 residues. CDR1 is GTSNPN, CDR2 SVGIG, per germline (reference sequence). V was cut by 8 bases and J by 6 bases, with 13 bases left in between. CDR3 DNA: TGTGCCCAAGACCCAGGGGATGAAAAACTGTTTTTT. Its protein product is CAQDPGDEKLFF.

CDR3 amino acids: CASRTGGSPLHF. CDR3 in DNA: TGTGCCAGCAGGACAGGGGGTTCACCCCTCCACTTT. This chain connects TRBV28 to TRBJ1-6; 9 positions agree with TRBD1. V was pared by 6 bases and J by 9 bases, with 0 bases of the junction left unmatched. Germline V gene sequence: CDR1 MDHEN, CDR2 SYDVKM. This CDR3 is 12 amino acids long.

V usage is TRBV6-2 or TRBV6-3 and J usage is TRBJ2-7; TRBD1 matches at 7 bases. Trimming removed 5 bases from V and 3 bases from J; junction bases left unmatched: 7. The CDR3 spans 14 residues. CDR1 is MNHEY, CDR2 SVGEGT, per germline. CDR3 bases: TGTGCCAGCAGTGAGGGACAGACCATCTACGAGCAGTACTTC. This gives the protein CASSEGQTIYEQYF.

The rearrangement uses TRBV4-2 and TRBJ1-3; D is unresolved. Germline CDR1 is LGHNA and CDR2 is YNFKEQ. The CDR3 is 12 amino acids. Trimming pared 0 bases from V and 3 bases from J, leaving 0 bases between. DNA for the CDR3: TGTGCCAGCAGCCAAGATGGAAACACCATATATTTT. Translated, it gives CASSQDGNTIYF.

The V call is TRBV7-9, the J call TRBJ2-1; a possible D gene is TRBD1 (7 bases). CDR3 size: 14 residues. Trimming pared 7 bases from V and 1 base from J, leaving 11 bases between. Germline CDR1 and CDR2: SEHNR and FQNEAQ (reference sequence). CDR3 nucleotides: TGTGCCAGCAACCAGGGGGGTTCCTACAATGAGCAGTTCTTC. It specifies CASNQGGSYNEQFF.

This clone was picked up one time. The rearrangement joins TRBV11-3 to TRBJ2-2; D is uncertain. The CDR3 runs to 15 residues. Trimming removed 4 bases from V and 6 bases from J, with 15 bases in between. The germline gives CDR1 SGHNT, CDR2 YENEEA. CDR3 DNA: TGTGCCAGCAGCTCCAAGGACGATGGGCCCGGGGAGCTGTTTTTT. Translating gives CASSSKDDGPGELFF.

The chain uses TRBV5-1 and TRBJ2-1, with D possibly matching TRBD2 (5 bases). CDR1 is SGHRS, CDR2 YFSETQ, per germline. Trimming shortened V by 0 bases and J by 8 bases, and 12 bases separated the two germline ends. The CDR3 is made up of 14 amino acids. The CDR3 bases are TGCGCCAGCAGCTTGGGAGGGAGTGGTTATGAGCAGTTCTTC. This sequence encodes CASSLGGSGYEQFF. Looking up the rest from reference TRBV5-1 and TRBJ2-1 gives the full variable domain: KAGVTQTPRYLIKTRGQQVTLSCSPISGHRSVSWYQQTPGQGLQFLFEYFSETQRNKGNFPGRFSGRQFSNSRSEMNVSTLELGDSALYLCASSLGGSGYEQFFGPGTRLTVL.

V and J are TRBV7-9 and TRBJ2-3; 12 bases agree with TRBD2. V lost 10 bases and J lost 6; bases outside the gene matches: 14. The CDR3 sequence is 16 residues long. Germline assignment: CDR1 SEHNR and CDR2 FQNEAQ (reference sequence). The CDR3 loop reads CATRQTSGRSRDTQYF. For the CDR3, the DNA is TGTGCCACCCGACAGACTAGCGGGAGAAGTCGGGATACGCAGTATTTT.

This clone was recorded only once. The gene calls are TRBV9 and TRBJ2-1, with unresolved D. Germline V lookup: CDR1 SGDLS, CDR2 YYNGEE. V lost 0 bases and J lost 0, with 7 bases in between. The CDR3 totals 15 residues. CDR3 region: CASSVGRSSYNEQFF. The DNA for the CDR3 is TGTGCCAGCAGCGTAGGACGGAGCTCCTACAATGAGCAGTTCTTC.

V and J are TRBV11-2 and TRBJ2-2; 7 bases match TRBD1. V lost 0 bases, J lost 8 bases, and 3 bases stayed unmatched. Germline V gives CDR1 SGHAT, CDR2 FQNNGV. The CDR3 covers 14 residues. As DNA, the CDR3 is TGTGCCAGCAGCTTAGATGGGGACAGTGGGGAGCTGTTTTTT. This gives the protein CASSLDGDSGELFF.

The chain combines TRBV19 with TRBJ2-7; 7 positions agree with TRBD2. Looked up from germline, CDR1 is LNHDA and CDR2 is SQIVND (reference sequence). The J segment lost 2 bases and the V segment lost 4 bases, leaving 5 bases of the junction unmatched. The CDR3 runs to 14 residues. The CDR3, as DNA: TGTGCCAGTAGTAAGTCGGCGGGAGCCTACGAGCAGTACTTC. Its translation is CASSKSAGAYEQYF. Full variable domain (missing parts from reference TRBV19 and TRBJ2-7): DGGITQSPKYLFRKEGQNVTLSCEQNLNHDAMYWYRQDPGQGLRLIYYSQIVNDFQKGDIAEGYSVSREKKESFPLTVTSAQKNPTAFYLCASSKSAGAYEQYFGPGTRLTVT.

The gene calls are TRBV5-1 and TRBJ1-2, with TRBD1 matching over 8 bases. V was clipped by 4 bases and J by 4 bases; unmatched bases: 3. Germline V CDR1 and CDR2: SGHRS, YFSETQ. There are 13 residues in the CDR3. CDR3 in DNA: TGCGCCAGCAGCGATGACAGGGGCTATGGCTACACCTTC. This encodes CASSDDRGYGYTF.

CDR3: CASRSTSGRHEQYF. In DNA, the CDR3 is TGTGCCAGCAGATCGACTAGCGGGAGGCACGAGCAGTACTTC. This sequence joins TRBV28 and TRBJ2-7, with 13 nucleotides matching TRBD2. The germline V gene encodes CDR1 MDHEN and CDR2 SYDVKM. The junction had 4 bases not matched to a gene; V was cut back by 6 bases and J by 5 bases. The CDR3 is made up of 14 amino acids.

The chain employs TRBV6-5 and TRBJ1-1, with D unclear. Trimming took off 5 bases at V and 5 bases at J, with 12 bases between the two ends. The CDR3 loop spans 13 amino acids. The V gene's germline CDR1 is MNHEY and CDR2 SVGAGI. The CDR3 protein is CASSLARVTEAFF. CDR3 nucleotides: TGTGCCAGCAGTCTCGCCCGGGTTACTGAAGCTTTCTTT.

The chain employs TRBV27 and TRBJ2-3; 11 positions agree with TRBD1. Germline lookup yields CDR1 MNHEY and CDR2 SMNVEV (reference sequence). V was pared by 1 base and J by 8 bases, with 20 bases of the junction left unmatched. This CDR3 is built from 20 residues. This chain's CDR3 is CASSLFVGTGGARGQGTQYF. The CDR3 bases are TGTGCCAGCAGTTTATTTGTGGGGACAGGGGGGGCGCGCGGCCAAGGTACGCAGTATTTT.

The chain links TRBV9 to TRBJ1-2; 9 nucleotides agree with TRBD1. From germline, CDR1 is SGDLS and CDR2 YYNGEE. The CDR3 has 16 amino acids. The junction had 7 bases not matched to a gene; V was cut back by 0 bases and J by 4 bases. In DNA, the CDR3 is TGTGCCAGCAGCGTAGAGAGGGGGACAGGGCCCTATGGCTACACCTTC. It yields the protein CASSVERGTGPYGYTF.

The CDR3 protein is CAHKKWLDANTGELFF. The CDR3 region has the DNA TGTGCCCATAAAAAATGGTTGGACGCTAACACCGGGGAGCTGTTTTTT. The J gene is TRBJ2-2, the V gene TRBV27; D not certain. The CDR3 has 16 residues. The V and J ends lost 11 bases and 2 bases respectively, with 21 bases between them. The germline V gene has CDR1 MNHEY and CDR2 SMNVEV (reference sequence).

This clone was counted a single time. V and J are TRBV7-6 and TRBJ2-7; weak D call: TRBD2 (6 bases). The length of the CDR3 is 15 residues. Germline V gene sequence: CDR1 SGHVS, CDR2 FNYEAQ. The V end lost 4 bases, the J end lost 0 bases, and 13 bases lay between the germline ends. CDR3 nucleotides: TGTGCCAGCAGCTCGGCAGCTAGCGACTCCTACGAGCAGTACTTC. Its protein is CASSSAASDSYEQYF. The full variable domain, in which reference TRBV7-6 and TRBJ2-7 provide the parts outside the CDR3, is GAGVSQSPRYKVTKRGQDVALRCDPISGHVSLYWYRQALGQGPEFLTYFNYEAQQDKSGLPNDRFSAERPEGSISTLTIQRTEQRDSAMYRCASSSAASDSYEQYFGPGTRLTVT.

V gene TRBV18 combines with J gene TRBJ2-1; D is perhaps TRBD1 (5 bases). The germline V and J ends were trimmed by 2 bases and 4 bases, with 9 bases remaining between them. Germline CDR1 reads KGHSH; CDR2 reads LQKENI. This CDR3 has 14 amino acids. The DNA for the CDR3 is TGTGCCAGCTCACCAACAGGTGGGTACAATGAGCAGTTCTTC. Its translation is CASSPTGGYNEQFF.

V gene TRBV6-5 combines with J gene TRBJ2-7; D gene unclear. CDR1 MNHEY and CDR2 SVGAGI come from the germline V gene. The CDR3 has 11 residues. V was trimmed by 2 bases and J by 5 bases, leaving 4 bases between them. The chain's CDR3 is CASSYRNEQYF. In DNA, the CDR3 is TGTGCCAGCAGTTACCGCAACGAGCAGTACTTC.

V usage is TRBV24-1 and J usage is TRBJ1-1, with D perhaps matching TRBD1 (5 bases). V lost 2 bases to trimming and J lost 11 bases, with 14 bases between them. The CDR3 is made up of 13 amino acids. Germline V CDR1 and CDR2: KGHDR, SFDVKD. The CDR3 region is CATSDSPTGDAFF. The CDR3 coding sequence is TGTGCCACCAGTGATTCCCCCACAGGCGACGCTTTCTTT.

The rearrangement joins TRBV5-1 to TRBJ1-1; 9 bases agree with TRBD1. V shed 4 bases, J shed 5 bases, and the junction held 9 bases outside the gene matches. Germline CDR1 reads SGHRS; CDR2 reads YFSETQ. The CDR3 is made up of 15 amino acids. The CDR3 DNA reads as TGCGCCAGCAGCCGGACAGGGGCCCCGGGGACTGAAGCTTTCTTT. Amino acids: CASSRTGAPGTEAFF.

This chain connects TRBV28 to TRBJ2-7; 10 positions match TRBD2. The trim removed 7 bases at V and 7 bases at J, leaving 13 bases unmatched. The CDR3 sequence is 15 residues long. Germline values: CDR1 MDHEN, CDR2 SYDVKM. The CDR3 bases are TGTGCCAGCACTCCCGTCGGGCTAGCGGGAGAGGAGCAGTACTTC. Translating it yields CASTPVGLAGEEQYF. The variable domain in full, completed from reference TRBV28 and TRBJ2-7, reads DVKVTQSSRYLVKRTGEKVFLECVQDMDHENMFWYRQDPGLGLRLIYFSYDVKMKEKGDIPEGYSVSREKKERFSLILESASTNQTSMYLCASTPVGLAGEEQYFGPGTRLTVT.

V is TRBV3-1 (or the pseudogene TRBV3-2) and J is TRBJ2-3, with D possibly being TRBD2 (5 bases). V was pared by 0 bases and J by 8 bases, with 9 bases between. The V gene's germline CDR1 is LGHDT and CDR2 YNNKEL (reference sequence). This CDR3 region has 13 residues. The CDR3 loop reads CASSQDAGATQYF. The CDR3 region has the DNA TGTGCCAGCAGCCAAGATGCGGGTGCTACGCAGTATTTT.

A single count supports this clone. The gene calls are TRBV19 and TRBJ1-1, with D possibly matching TRBD1 (5 bases). The CDR3 sequence is 16 residues long. Germline V gene data show CDR1 as LNHDA and CDR2 as SQIVND (reference sequence). Trimming removed 7 bases at V and 6 bases at J, with 24 bases between. This CDR3 is CASTPPGTPAKAEAFF. CDR3 DNA sequence: TGTGCCAGTACCCCCCCAGGGACCCCGGCCAAAGCTGAAGCTTTCTTT.

The V gene is TRBV2, the J gene TRBJ2-7; D is unresolved. Germline loops: CDR1 SNHLY, CDR2 FYNNEI. Trimming removed 6 bases at V and 6 bases at J, with 6 bases between. The CDR3 spans 10 residues. The CDR3 protein is CASSSIEQYF. In DNA form, the CDR3 reads TGTGCCAGCAGCTCCATCGAGCAGTACTTC.

The V and J genes are TRBV27 and TRBJ1-1, with D unclear. CDR1 MNHEY and CDR2 SMNVEV come from the germline V gene (reference sequence). The CDR3 totals 13 residues. The V and J ends lost 0 bases and 6 bases respectively, with 8 bases between them. DNA of the CDR3: TGTGCCAGCAGTTTATCGTCGGGGTCTGAAGCTTTCTTT. Protein product: CASSLSSGSEAFF.

This clone was picked up one time. The rearrangement joins TRBV5-6 to TRBJ2-7; perhaps TRBD1 as D (6 bases). The CDR3 loop spans 14 amino acids. Trimming left V 2 bases short and J 4 bases short, with 13 bases between. Germline V gives CDR1 SGHDT, CDR2 YYEEEE. Here the CDR3 reads CASSLQGGGYEQYF. The CDR3 DNA reads as TGTGCCAGCAGCTTACAGGGTGGTGGGTACGAGCAGTACTTC.

This chain links TRBV28 with TRBJ1-5, with 9 bases aligning to TRBD1. Germline values: CDR1 MDHEN, CDR2 SYDVKM. The ends lost 2 bases at V and 4 bases at J; junction bases unmatched: 9. The CDR3 covers 17 residues. CDR3 DNA: TGTGCCAGCAGTTTAAGTCCGACAGGGGGTCTAAATCAGCCCCAGCATTTT. This encodes CASSLSPTGGLNQPQHF.

There are a few counts of this clone. This chain joins TRBV29-1 and TRBJ1-2; no firm D call. The germline gives CDR1 SQVTM, CDR2 ANQGSEA. Trimming stripped 6 bases from V and 7 bases from J, with 12 bases between. The CDR3 spans 11 residues. CDR3 loop: CSVAGRSGYTF. In DNA form, the CDR3 reads TGCAGCGTCGCAGGACGGTCTGGCTACACCTTC.